The source of this T cell receptor beta chain is a study of response to subunit inactivated influenza vaccine. Findings of the study overall: Authors suggested each seasonal influenza vaccination recruits few new T cells.

TCRdb itself ran the RT-PCR reads through MiXCR, one entry per CDR3 protein. The sample yields roughly 710,000 distinct CDR3 sequences, 11% to 15% seen once. With respect to this clonotype: The antigen remains undetermined.

This CDR3 spans 14 amino acids. The germline V gene encodes CDR1 MDHEN and CDR2 SYDVKM. Trimming took 5 bases from V and 2 from J, leaving 9 bases between them. The receptor comes from a man in his fifties or sixties who received an inactivated influenza vaccine. This chain uses TRBV28 with TRBJ1-4, with D hard to call. Sequencing was performed on PBMCs from blood, taken 14 to 15 days before vaccination. CDR3 loop: CASSPPGTNEKLFF. The CDR3 DNA reads TGTGCCAGCAGTCCACCCGGGACTAATGAAAAACTGTTTTTT.